This TCR beta chain is drawn from a study of cytomegalovirus exposure and HLA in healthy donors. As for the study in general: As an earlier analysis found, around 170 million T cells yielded about 120 million unique TCR beta sequences.

Primers: 60 Vbeta forward and 13 Jbeta reverse. Sequencing used immunoSEQ multiplex PCR; TCRdb keeps in-frame clones, though not all of them. The sample has approximately 180,000 clones, around 81% seen once. The V end was cut by 8 bases, the J end by 4 bases, with 9 bases between. The CDR3 extends over 11 amino acids. The germline V gene has CDR1 SQVTM and CDR2 ANQGSEA. The chain employs TRBV29-1 and TRBJ2-1; D gene uncertain. The source is a woman in her twenties or thirties in good health and CMV-seronegative. The sequenced sample consisted of PBMCs. DNA of the CDR3: TGCAGCTCATACTCATACAATGAGCAGTTCTTC. It specifies CSSYSYNEQFF.